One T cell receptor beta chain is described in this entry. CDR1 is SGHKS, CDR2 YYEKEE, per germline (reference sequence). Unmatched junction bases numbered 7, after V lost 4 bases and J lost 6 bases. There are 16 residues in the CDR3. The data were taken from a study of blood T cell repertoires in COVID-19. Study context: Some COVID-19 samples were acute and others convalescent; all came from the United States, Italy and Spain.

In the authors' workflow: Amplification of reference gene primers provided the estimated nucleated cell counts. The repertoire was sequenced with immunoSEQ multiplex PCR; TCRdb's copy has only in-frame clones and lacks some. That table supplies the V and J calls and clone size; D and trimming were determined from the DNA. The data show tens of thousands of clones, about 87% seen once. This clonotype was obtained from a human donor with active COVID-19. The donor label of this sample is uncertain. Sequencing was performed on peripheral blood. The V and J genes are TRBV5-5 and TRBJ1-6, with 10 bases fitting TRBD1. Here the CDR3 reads CASSLDGQGGNSPLHF. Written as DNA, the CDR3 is TGTGCCAGCAGCCTGGATGGACAGGGGGGTAATTCACCCCTCCACTTT.